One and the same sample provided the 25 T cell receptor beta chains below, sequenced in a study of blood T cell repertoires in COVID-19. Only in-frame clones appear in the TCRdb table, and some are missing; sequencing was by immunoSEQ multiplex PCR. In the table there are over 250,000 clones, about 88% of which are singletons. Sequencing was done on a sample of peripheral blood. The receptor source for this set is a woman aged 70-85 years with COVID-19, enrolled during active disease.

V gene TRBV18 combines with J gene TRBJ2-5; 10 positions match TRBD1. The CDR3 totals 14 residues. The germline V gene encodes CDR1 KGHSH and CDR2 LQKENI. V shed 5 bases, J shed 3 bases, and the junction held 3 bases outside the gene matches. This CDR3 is CASSTGTGEETQYF. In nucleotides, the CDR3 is TGTGCCAGCTCAACCGGGACAGGGGAAGAGACCCAGTACTTC.

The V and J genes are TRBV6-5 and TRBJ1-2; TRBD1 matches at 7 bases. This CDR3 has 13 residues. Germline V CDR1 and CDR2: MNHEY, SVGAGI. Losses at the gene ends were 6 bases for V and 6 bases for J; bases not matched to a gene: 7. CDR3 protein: CASRQTGYDGYTF. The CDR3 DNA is TGTGCCAGCAGACAGACAGGGTACGATGGCTACACCTTC.

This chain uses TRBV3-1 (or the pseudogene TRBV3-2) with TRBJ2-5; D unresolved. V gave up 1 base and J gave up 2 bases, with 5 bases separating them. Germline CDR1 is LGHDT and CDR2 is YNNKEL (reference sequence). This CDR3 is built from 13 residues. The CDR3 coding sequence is TGTGCCAGCAGCCAAGTCCCACAAGAGACCCAGTACTTC. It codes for CASSQVPQETQYF.

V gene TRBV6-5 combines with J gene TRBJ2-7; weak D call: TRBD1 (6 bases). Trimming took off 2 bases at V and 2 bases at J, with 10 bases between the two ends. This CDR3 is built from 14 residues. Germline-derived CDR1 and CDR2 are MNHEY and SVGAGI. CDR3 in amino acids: CASSYGGGTYEQYF. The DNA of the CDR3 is TGTGCCAGCAGTTACGGGGGCGGAACCTACGAGCAGTACTTC.

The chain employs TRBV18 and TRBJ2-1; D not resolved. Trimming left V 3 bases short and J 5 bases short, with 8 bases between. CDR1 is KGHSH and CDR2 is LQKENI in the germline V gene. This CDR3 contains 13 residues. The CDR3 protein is CASSPNGNNEQFF. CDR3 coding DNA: TGTGCCAGCTCACCGAACGGTAACAATGAGCAGTTCTTC.

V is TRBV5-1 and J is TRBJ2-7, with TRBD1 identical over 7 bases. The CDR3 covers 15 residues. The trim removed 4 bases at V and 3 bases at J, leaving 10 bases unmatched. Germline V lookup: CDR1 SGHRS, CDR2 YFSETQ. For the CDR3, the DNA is TGCGCCAGCAGCCCGGGCCCAGGGGGTGGCTACGAGCAGTACTTC. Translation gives CASSPGPGGGYEQYF.

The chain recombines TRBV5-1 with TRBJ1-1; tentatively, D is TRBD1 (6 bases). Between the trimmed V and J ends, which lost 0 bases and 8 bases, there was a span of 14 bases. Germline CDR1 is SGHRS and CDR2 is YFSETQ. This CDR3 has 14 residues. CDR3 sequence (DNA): TGCGCCAGCAGCTTGGCCACAGGGTGGGCAGAAGCTTTCTTT. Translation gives CASSLATGWAEAFF. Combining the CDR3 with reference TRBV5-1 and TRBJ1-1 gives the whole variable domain KAGVTQTPRYLIKTRGQQVTLSCSPISGHRSVSWYQQTPGQGLQFLFEYFSETQRNKGNFPGRFSGRQFSNSRSEMNVSTLELGDSALYLCASSLATGWAEAFFGQGTRLTVV.

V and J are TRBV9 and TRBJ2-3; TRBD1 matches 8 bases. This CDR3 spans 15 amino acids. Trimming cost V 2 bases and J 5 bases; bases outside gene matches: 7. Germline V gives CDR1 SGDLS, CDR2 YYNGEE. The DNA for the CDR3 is TGTGCCAGCAGCGTGGCAGGGGGCTCGGGAGATACGCAGTATTTT. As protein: CASSVAGGSGDTQYF.

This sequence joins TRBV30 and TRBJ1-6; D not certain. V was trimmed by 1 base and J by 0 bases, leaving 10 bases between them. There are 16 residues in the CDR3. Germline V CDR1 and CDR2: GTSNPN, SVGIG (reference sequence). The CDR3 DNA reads TGTGCCTGGAGTGCAACTGGGAGCTCCTATAATTCACCCCTCCACTTT. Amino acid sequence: CAWSATGSSYNSPLHF.

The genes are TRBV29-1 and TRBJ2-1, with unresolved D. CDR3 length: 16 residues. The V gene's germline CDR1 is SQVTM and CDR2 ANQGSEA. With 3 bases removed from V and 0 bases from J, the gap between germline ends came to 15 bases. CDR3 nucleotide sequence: TGCAGCGTTGATTCCTTGGCGGCTAGCTCCTACAATGAGCAGTTCTTC. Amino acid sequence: CSVDSLAASSYNEQFF.

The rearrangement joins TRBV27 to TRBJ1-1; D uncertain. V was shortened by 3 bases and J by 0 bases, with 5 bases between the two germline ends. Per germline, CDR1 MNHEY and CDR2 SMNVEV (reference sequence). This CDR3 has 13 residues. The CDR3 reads CASSFLLNTEAFF. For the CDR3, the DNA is TGTGCCAGCAGTTTTCTACTGAACACTGAAGCTTTCTTT.

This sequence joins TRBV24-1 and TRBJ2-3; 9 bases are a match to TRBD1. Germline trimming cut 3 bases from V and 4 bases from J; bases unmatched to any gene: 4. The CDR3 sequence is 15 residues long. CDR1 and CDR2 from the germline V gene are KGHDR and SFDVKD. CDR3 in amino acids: CATSDPGTGSDTQYF. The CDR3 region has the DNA TGTGCCACCAGTGATCCAGGGACAGGGTCAGATACGCAGTATTTT.

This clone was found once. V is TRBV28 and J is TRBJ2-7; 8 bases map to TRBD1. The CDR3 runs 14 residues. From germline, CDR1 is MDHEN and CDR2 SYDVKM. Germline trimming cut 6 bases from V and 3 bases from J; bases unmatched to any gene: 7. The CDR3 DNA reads TGTGCCAGCAGGACAGGGGAGGTTGGCTACGAGCAGTACTTC. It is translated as CASRTGEVGYEQYF.

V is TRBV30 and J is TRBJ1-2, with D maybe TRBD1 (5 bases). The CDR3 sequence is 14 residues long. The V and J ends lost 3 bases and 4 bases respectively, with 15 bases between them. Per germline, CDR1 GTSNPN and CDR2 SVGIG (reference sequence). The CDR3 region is CAWRGWDSLYGYTF. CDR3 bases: TGTGCCTGGAGGGGGTGGGACTCCCTCTATGGCTACACCTTC.

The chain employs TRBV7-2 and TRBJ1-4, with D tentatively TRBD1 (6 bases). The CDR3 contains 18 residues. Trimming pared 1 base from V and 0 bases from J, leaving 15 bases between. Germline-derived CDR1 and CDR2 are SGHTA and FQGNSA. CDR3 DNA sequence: TGTGCCAGCAGCTTAGGGGCCCACAGGGCCGCAACTAATGAAAAACTGTTTTTT. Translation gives CASSLGAHRAATNEKLFF. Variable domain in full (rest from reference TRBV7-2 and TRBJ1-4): GAGVSQSPSNKVTEKGKDVELRCDPISGHTALYWYRQSLGQGLEFLIYFQGNSAPDKSGLPSDRFSAERTGGSVSTLTIQRTQQEDSAVYLCASSLGAHRAATNEKLFFGSGTQLSVL.

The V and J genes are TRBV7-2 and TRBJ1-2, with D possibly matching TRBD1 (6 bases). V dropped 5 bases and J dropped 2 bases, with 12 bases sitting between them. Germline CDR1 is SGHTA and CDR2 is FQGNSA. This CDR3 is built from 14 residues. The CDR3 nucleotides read TGTGCCAGCAGCCGTCAGACAGGAAACTATGGCTACACCTTC. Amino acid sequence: CASSRQTGNYGYTF.

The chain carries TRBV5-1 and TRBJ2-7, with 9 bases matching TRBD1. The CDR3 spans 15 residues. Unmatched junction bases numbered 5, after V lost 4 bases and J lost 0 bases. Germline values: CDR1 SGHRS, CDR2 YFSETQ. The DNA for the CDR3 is TGCGCCAGCAGCCTCGGGACAGGGAGCTCCTACGAGCAGTACTTC. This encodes CASSLGTGSSYEQYF.

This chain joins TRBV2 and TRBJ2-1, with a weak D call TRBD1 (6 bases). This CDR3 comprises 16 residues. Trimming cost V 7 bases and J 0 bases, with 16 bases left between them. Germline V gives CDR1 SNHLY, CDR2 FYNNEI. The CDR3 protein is CASTPGAGSSYNEQFF. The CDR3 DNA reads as TGTGCCAGCACCCCAGGGGCCGGAAGCTCCTACAATGAGCAGTTCTTC.

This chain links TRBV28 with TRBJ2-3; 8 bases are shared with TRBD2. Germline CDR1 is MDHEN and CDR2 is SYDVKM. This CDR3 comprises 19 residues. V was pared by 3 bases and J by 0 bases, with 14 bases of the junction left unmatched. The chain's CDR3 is CASSLGGWRGDHSTDTQYF. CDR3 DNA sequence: TGTGCCAGCAGTTTGGGCGGATGGCGGGGGGACCATAGCACAGATACGCAGTATTTT.

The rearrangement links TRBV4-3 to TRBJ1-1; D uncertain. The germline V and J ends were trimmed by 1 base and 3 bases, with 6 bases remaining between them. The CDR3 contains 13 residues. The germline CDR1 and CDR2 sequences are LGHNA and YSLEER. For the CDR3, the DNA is TGCGCCAGCAGCCAAGCGGGGTACACTGAAGCTTTCTTT. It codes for CASSQAGYTEAFF.

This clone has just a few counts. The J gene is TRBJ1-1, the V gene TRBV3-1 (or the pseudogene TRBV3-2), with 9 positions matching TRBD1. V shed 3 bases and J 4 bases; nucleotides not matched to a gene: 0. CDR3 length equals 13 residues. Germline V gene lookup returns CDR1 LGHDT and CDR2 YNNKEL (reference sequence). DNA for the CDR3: TGTGCCAGCAGCCAGGACAGGGGCACTGAAGCTTTCTTT. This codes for CASSQDRGTEAFF.

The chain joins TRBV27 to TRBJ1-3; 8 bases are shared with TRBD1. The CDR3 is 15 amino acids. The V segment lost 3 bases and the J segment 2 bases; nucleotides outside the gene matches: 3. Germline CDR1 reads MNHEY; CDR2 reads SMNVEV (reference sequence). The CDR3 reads CASSFSGGAGNTIYF. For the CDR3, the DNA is TGTGCCAGCAGTTTCTCAGGGGGCGCTGGAAACACCATATATTTT.

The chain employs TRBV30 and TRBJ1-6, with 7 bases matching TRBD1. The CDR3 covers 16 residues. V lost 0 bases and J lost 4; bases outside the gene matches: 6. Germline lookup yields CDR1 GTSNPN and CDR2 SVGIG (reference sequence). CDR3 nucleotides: TGTGCCTGGAGTGTAGACGGGACAGTTTATAATTCACCCCTCCACTTT. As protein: CAWSVDGTVYNSPLHF.

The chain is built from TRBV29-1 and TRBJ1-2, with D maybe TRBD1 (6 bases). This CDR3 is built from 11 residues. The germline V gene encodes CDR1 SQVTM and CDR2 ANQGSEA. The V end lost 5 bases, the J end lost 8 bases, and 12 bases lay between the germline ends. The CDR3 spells CSVRQGQGYTF. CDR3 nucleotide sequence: TGCAGCGTTAGGCAGGGACAAGGCTACACCTTC.

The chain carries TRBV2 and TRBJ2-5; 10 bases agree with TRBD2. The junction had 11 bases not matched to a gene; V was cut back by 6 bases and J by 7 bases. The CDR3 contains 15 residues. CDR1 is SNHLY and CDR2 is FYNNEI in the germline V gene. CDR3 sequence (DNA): TGTGCCAGCAGGATGGAGCGGGGGGGGCTCGGGACCCAGTACTTC. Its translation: CASRMERGGLGTQYF.